This is a list of T cell receptor beta chains from one sample in a study of a mutant IDH1 vaccine in newly diagnosed glioma. These receptors are not linked to any known antigen. Here immunoSEQ multiplex PCR was the method, and the copy in TCRdb shows in-frame clones only, minus some. The sample lists 50,000 to 60,000 clones; 75% to 90% were seen once. Here the sequenced sample was PBMCs, taken from a glioma patient whose treatment included an IDH1 peptide vaccine. The receptors here all came from a man aged 40-55 years with glioma. The CDR3 runs from the conserved cysteine through the conserved F or W. The D gene is left open where the match is weak. Clone size appears in some rows only: once, few, many, or a class for an expanded clone.

j_call: TRBJ2-3; v_call: TRBV5-1; clone_size: .; d_call: TRBD1; cdr3_length: 15; cdr3_aa: CASSPGQATADTQYF; cdr3_nt: TGCGCCAGCAGCCCGGGACAGGCAACAGCTGATACGCAGTATTTT
j_call: TRBJ1-3; v_call: TRBV6-5; clone_size: .; d_call: .; cdr3_length: 15; cdr3_aa: CASSYRGQGAYTIYF; cdr3_nt: TGTGCCAGCAGTTATAGGGGCCAAGGGGCATACACCATATATTTT
j_call: TRBJ1-2; v_call: TRBV19; clone_size: .; d_call: .; cdr3_length: 13; cdr3_aa: CASRDGRIYGYTF; cdr3_nt: TGTGCCAGTAGGGACGGACGGATCTATGGCTACACCTTC
j_call: TRBJ1-2; v_call: TRBV6-1; clone_size: .; d_call: TRBD1; cdr3_length: 16; cdr3_aa: CASSERQGGPLYGYTF; cdr3_nt: TGTGCCAGCAGTGAACGTCAGGGGGGCCCCCTTTATGGCTACACCTTC
j_call: TRBJ2-1; v_call: TRBV14; clone_size: .; d_call: TRBD2; cdr3_length: 18; cdr3_aa: CASSQGLGLAFPHNEQFF; cdr3_nt: TGTGCCAGCAGCCAAGGCCTGGGACTAGCATTCCCACACAATGAGCAGTTCTTC
j_call: TRBJ2-1; v_call: TRBV4-1; clone_size: .; d_call: TRBD2; cdr3_length: 17; cdr3_aa: CASSQGSGTSGTVGKFF; cdr3_nt: TGCGCCAGCAGCCAAGGATCCGGGACTAGCGGGACCGTAGGGAAGTTCTTC
j_call: TRBJ1-2; v_call: TRBV4-2; clone_size: once; d_call: .; cdr3_length: 14; cdr3_aa: CASSQGSSNYGYTF; cdr3_nt: TGTGCCAGCAGCCAGGGGTCTTCTAACTATGGCTACACCTTC
j_call: TRBJ1-2; v_call: TRBV7-2; clone_size: .; d_call: .; cdr3_length: 15; cdr3_aa: CASSLAGAPVYGYTF; cdr3_nt: TGTGCCAGCAGCTTAGCGGGGGCCCCTGTCTATGGCTACACCTTC
j_call: TRBJ2-3; v_call: TRBV6-5; clone_size: once; d_call: TRBD1; cdr3_length: 15; cdr3_aa: CASIYDRGPGDTQYF; cdr3_nt: TGTGCCAGCATTTACGACAGGGGACCAGGAGATACGCAGTATTTT
j_call: TRBJ1-6; v_call: TRBV30; clone_size: once; d_call: .; cdr3_length: 13; cdr3_aa: CAWSVLAGSPLHF; cdr3_nt: TGTGCCTGGAGTGTACTGGCAGGCTCACCCCTCCACTTT
j_call: TRBJ1-1; v_call: TRBV9; clone_size: once; d_call: .; cdr3_length: 13; cdr3_aa: CASSVRPRTEAFF; cdr3_nt: TGTGCCAGCAGCGTAAGACCGAGGACTGAAGCTTTCTTT
j_call: TRBJ2-1; v_call: TRBV7-9; clone_size: .; d_call: .; cdr3_length: 14; cdr3_aa: CASSLAALVNEQFF; cdr3_nt: TGTGCCAGCAGCTTAGCGGCACTAGTAAATGAGCAGTTCTTC
j_call: TRBJ1-6; v_call: TRBV7-9; clone_size: .; d_call: .; cdr3_length: 15; cdr3_aa: CASSFRASGDSPLHF; cdr3_nt: TGTGCCAGCAGCTTCAGGGCCTCCGGAGATTCACCCCTCCACTTT
j_call: TRBJ2-1; v_call: TRBV7-9; clone_size: once; d_call: TRBD2; cdr3_length: 13; cdr3_aa: CATKGLAGIEQFF; cdr3_nt: TGTGCCACCAAGGGACTAGCGGGGATTGAGCAGTTCTTC
j_call: TRBJ1-1; v_call: TRBV29-1; clone_size: few; d_call: .; cdr3_length: 13; cdr3_aa: CSVSPGSDLEAFF; cdr3_nt: TGCAGCGTTTCCCCCGGGAGTGACTTAGAAGCTTTCTTT
j_call: TRBJ2-3; v_call: TRBV20-1; clone_size: .; d_call: .; cdr3_length: 11; cdr3_aa: CSASRGDTQYF; cdr3_nt: TGCAGTGCTAGTAGAGGAGATACGCAGTATTTT
j_call: TRBJ2-3; v_call: TRBV7-9; clone_size: .; d_call: .; cdr3_length: 13; cdr3_aa: CASSLGLTDTQYF; cdr3_nt: TGTGCCAGCAGCTTAGGTCTCACAGATACGCAGTATTTT
j_call: TRBJ2-1; v_call: TRBV5-6; clone_size: .; d_call: .; cdr3_length: 16; cdr3_aa: CASSPKVGGGLDEQFF; cdr3_nt: TGTGCCAGCAGCCCGAAGGTTGGGGGGGGCCTGGATGAGCAGTTCTTC
j_call: TRBJ1-1; v_call: TRBV10-3; clone_size: .; d_call: .; cdr3_length: 13; cdr3_aa: CAINVGGNTEAFF; cdr3_nt: TGTGCCATCAACGTCGGGGGGAACACTGAAGCTTTCTTT
j_call: TRBJ1-2; v_call: TRBV6-1; clone_size: few; d_call: .; cdr3_length: 14; cdr3_aa: CASRTATGGDGYTF; cdr3_nt: TGTGCCAGCCGGACAGCCACCGGGGGAGATGGCTACACCTTC
j_call: TRBJ1-3; v_call: TRBV2; clone_size: .; d_call: .; cdr3_length: 12; cdr3_aa: CASSVRGPTIYF; cdr3_nt: TGTGCCAGCAGTGTCAGGGGCCCCACCATATATTTT
j_call: TRBJ2-4; v_call: TRBV6-5; clone_size: few; d_call: .; cdr3_length: 15; cdr3_aa: CASSYGAGTKNIQYF; cdr3_nt: TGTGCCAGCAGTTACGGGGCAGGGACCAAAAACATTCAGTACTTC